This T cell receptor (beta chain) was identified in a study of blood T cell repertoires in COVID-19. This table comes from immunoSEQ multiplex PCR, and its TCRdb copy is limited to in-frame clones, with some not included. The sample has 100,000 to 150,000 clones, roughly 78% seen once. Germline lookup yields CDR1 SNHLY and CDR2 FYNNEI. This CDR3 contains 13 residues. V was pared by 4 bases and J by 8 bases, with 0 bases of the junction left unmatched. The specimen was peripheral blood. This TCR was sampled from a man in his fifties or sixties with active or convalescent COVID-19. This chain uses TRBV2 with TRBJ2-1; 12 bases align to TRBD2. The CDR3, as DNA: TGTGCCAGCAGTGGACTAGCGGGAGATGAGCAGTTCTTC. This translates into CASSGLAGDEQFF.